A single sample gave rise to the 19 T cell receptor beta chains below, sequenced in a study of blood T cells in healthy people across ages. A J-beta primer mix and a sample-barcoded 5' primer were used in a second PCR of about 6 to 12 cycles. TCRdb reprocessed the 5' RACE reads via MiXCR and lists one record per CDR3 protein. The repertoire consists of some 560,000 distinct CDR3 sequences, with 27% occurring once and the leading ten covering over 3.5%. The same specimen was also included in a second study, on T cells of mothers and their children.

The sequenced sample consisted of blood. Receptors were obtained from a boy aged 2 to 10 in good health.

The chain has TRBV6-2 or TRBV6-3 and TRBJ1-1; D gene unclear. Per the germline V gene, CDR1 is MNHEY and CDR2 is SVGEGT. V lost 2 bases and J 5 bases, leaving 9 bases between the germline ends. The CDR3 runs to 13 residues. This CDR3 is CASSYAGSTEAFF. DNA for the CDR3: TGTGCCAGCAGTTACGCGGGGTCGACTGAAGCTTTCTTT.

This clonotype was observed a few times. V gene TRBV3-1 combines with J gene TRBJ2-3; D gene ambiguous. Germline V gene sequence: CDR1 LGHDT, CDR2 YNNKEL (reference sequence). The V and J ends lost 2 bases and 2 bases respectively, with 8 bases between them. This CDR3 is built from 14 residues. Here the CDR3 DNA reads TGTGCCAGCAGCCAACGGCTATTCACAGATACGCAGTATTTT. The encoded protein is CASSQRLFTDTQYF.

This clonotype was found a few times. This chain uses TRBV5-1 with TRBJ2-1, with TRBD1 as a possible D gene (6 bases). Germline-derived CDR1 and CDR2 are SGHRS and YFSETQ. V was trimmed by 4 bases and J by 0 bases, leaving 17 bases between them. The CDR3 consists of 17 residues. The CDR3 region has the DNA TGCGCCAGCAGCCTTGACGGAAGACAGGTCTCCTACAATGAGCAGTTCTTC. Translation: CASSLDGRQVSYNEQFF.

The rearrangement links TRBV6-2 or TRBV6-3 to TRBJ2-7; TRBD2 agrees at 8 bases. With V trimmed by 5 bases and J by 6 bases, 9 bases remained unmatched. CDR1 and CDR2 from the germline V gene are MNHEY and SVGEGT. The length of the CDR3 is 14 residues. The CDR3 region has the DNA TGTGCCAGCAGTCCCCCGGGACTAGAGTTCGAGCAGTACTTC. Its protein is CASSPPGLEFEQYF.

The table lists this clonotype with a few counts. The chain is built from TRBV2 and TRBJ2-7; 9 nucleotides match TRBD1. This CDR3 has 15 residues. V was clipped by 6 bases and J by 5 bases; unmatched bases: 11. Germline V gene lookup returns CDR1 SNHLY and CDR2 FYNNEI. The CDR3 loop reads CASSRSGQGSHEQYF. CDR3 nucleotides: TGTGCCAGCAGCCGGTCGGGACAGGGTAGCCACGAGCAGTACTTC. The full variable domain, in which reference TRBV2 and TRBJ2-7 provide the parts outside the CDR3, is EPEVTQTPSHQVTQMGQEVILRCVPISNHLYFYWYRQILGQKVEFLVSFYNNEISEKSEIFDDQFSVERPDGSNFTLKIRSTKLEDSAMYFCASSRSGQGSHEQYFGPGTRLTVT.

V gene TRBV10-3 combines with J gene TRBJ2-1; D is undetermined. Germline V gives CDR1 ENHRY, CDR2 SYGVKD. The CDR3 totals 16 residues. The V gene lost 2 bases and the J gene lost 0 bases, with 11 bases spanning the gap. The chain's CDR3 is CAISERNVISYNEQFF. For the CDR3, the DNA is TGTGCCATCAGTGAGAGGAACGTTATCTCCTACAATGAGCAGTTCTTC.

The chain is built from TRBV4-3 and TRBJ2-3; D possibly corresponds to TRBD2 (5 bases). With 1 base removed from V and 4 bases from J, the gap between germline ends came to 18 bases. The germline V gene has CDR1 LGHNA and CDR2 YSLEER. The CDR3 spans 17 residues. CDR3: CASSQGPAGAGADTQYF. CDR3 DNA sequence: TGCGCCAGCAGCCAAGGCCCGGCGGGCGCCGGAGCAGATACGCAGTATTTT.

V and J are TRBV12-3 or TRBV12-4 and TRBJ1-2; D is perhaps TRBD1 (6 bases). There are 14 residues in the CDR3. Trimming removed 3 bases at V and 8 bases at J, with 16 bases between. CDR3 DNA: TGTGCCAGCAGTTTCATTGGGGGGCGAAGCGGCTACACCTTC. Its translation: CASSFIGGRSGYTF.

A word on this clonotype: A read error may produce the germline difference seen at one junction end. The chain recombines TRBV6-6 with TRBJ2-6; D is undetermined. The CDR3 runs 15 residues. Germline values: CDR1 MNHNY, CDR2 SVGAGI (reference sequence). The CDR3 is CASSYSYTGANVLTF. CDR3 DNA sequence: TGTGCCAGTAGTTACTCGTATACTGGGGCCAACGTCCTGACTTTC.

Note on this clonotype: A read error may be the cause here, since a much bigger clone is one base away. The gene calls are TRBV28 and TRBJ2-6; 11 positions match TRBD2. V shed 5 bases, J shed 6 bases, and the junction held 15 bases outside the gene matches. Per germline, CDR1 MDHEN and CDR2 SYDVKM. The CDR3 spans 19 residues. The CDR3 region is CASSRVLAGVHREANVLTF. DNA of the CDR3: TGTGCCAGCAGTAGAGTACTAGCGGGGGTCCACCGTGAGGCCAACGTCCTGACTTTC.

The chain couples TRBV6-4 to TRBJ2-6; D remains ambiguous. V was trimmed by 0 bases and J by 0 bases, leaving 6 bases between them. This CDR3 has 16 amino acids. The V gene's germline CDR1 is MRHNA and CDR2 SNTAGT. CDR3 coding DNA: TGTGCCAGCAGTGACTCGTCGGGCTCTGGGGCCAACGTCCTGACTTTC. Translation: CASSDSSGSGANVLTF.

A few counts support this clonotype. This chain links TRBV12-3 or TRBV12-4 with TRBJ1-4; D is uncertain. V lost 8 bases to trimming and J lost 5 bases, with 12 bases between them. CDR3 length: 13 residues. The chain's CDR3 is CASLRSLNEKLFF. The CDR3 DNA reads as TGTGCCAGCCTACGGAGCTTAAATGAAAAACTGTTTTTT.

This clonotype was detected many times. This could be a read error, since a much larger clone is one nucleotide away. The chain employs TRBV10-3 and TRBJ2-7; D call uncertain. Trimming took off 2 bases at V and 4 bases at J, with 3 bases between the two ends. The CDR3 sequence is 11 residues long. Per the germline V gene, CDR1 is ENHRY and CDR2 is SYGVKD. The CDR3 is CAISEGYEQYF. The DNA for the CDR3 is TGTGCCATCAGTGAGGGTTACGAGCAGTACTTC.

The sample holds a few counts of this clonotype. The chain is built from TRBV12-3 or TRBV12-4 and TRBJ2-4; D is possibly TRBD1 (6 bases). CDR3 length: 12 amino acids. The ends were cut back, 3 bases at V and 7 bases at J, with 7 bases in the middle. For the CDR3, the DNA is TGTGCCAGCAGTTTGGGACACAACATTCAGTACTTC. It yields the protein CASSLGHNIQYF.

This clonotype was seen a few times. This CDR3 reads CSVGVARVKTQYF. For the CDR3, the DNA is TGCAGCGTTGGAGTTGCCAGGGTGAAGACCCAGTACTTC. V usage is TRBV29-1 and J usage is TRBJ2-5, with D possibly TRBD1 on 5 matching bases. Trimming took off 4 bases at V and 6 bases at J, with 15 bases between the two ends. The CDR3 consists of 13 residues. Germline V lookup: CDR1 SQVTM, CDR2 ANQGSEA. The variable domain in full, completed from reference TRBV29-1 and TRBJ2-5, reads SAVISQKPSRDICQRGTSLTIQCQVDSQVTMMFWYRQQPGQSLTLIATANQGSEATYESGFVIDKFPISRPNLTFSTLTVSNMSPEDSSIYLCSVGVARVKTQYFGPGTRLLVL.

This chain connects TRBV4-3 to TRBJ1-6; D remains unclear. The CDR3 consists of 17 residues. Trimming took 0 bases from V and 2 from J, leaving 11 bases between them. Germline lookup yields CDR1 LGHNA and CDR2 YSLEER. The CDR3 region is CASSQELGSTYNSPLHF. For the CDR3, the DNA is TGCGCCAGCAGCCAAGAGTTGGGGAGCACCTATAATTCACCCCTCCACTTT.

The chain links TRBV29-1 to TRBJ2-5, with 9 nucleotides matching TRBD1. The CDR3 has 12 amino acids. V dropped 8 bases and J dropped 4; count of bases not matched to a gene: 5. CDR1 is SQVTM, CDR2 ANQGSEA, per germline. The CDR3 DNA follows: TGCAGCTTCGGGACAGGGCTAGAGACCCAGTACTTC. Protein product: CSFGTGLETQYF.

This clonotype was observed a single time. The chain recombines TRBV30 with TRBJ2-7, with D perhaps matching TRBD1 (5 bases). The last part of the DNA fits TRBJ2-1 better; the J call may be wrong. Germline V gene sequence: CDR1 GTSNPN, CDR2 SVGIG (reference sequence). The CDR3 runs to 17 residues. CDR3 loop: CAWTQGRSLSSYNEQFF. The CDR3 DNA follows: TGTGCCTGGACCCAGGGAAGGAGTCTAAGCTCCTACAATGAGCAGTTCTTC.

The rearrangement joins TRBV5-4 to TRBJ2-1; 9 bases agree with TRBD2. Germline-derived CDR1 and CDR2 are SGHNT and YYREEE (reference sequence). This CDR3 is 18 amino acids long. V lost 7 bases to trimming and J lost 1 base; unmatched junction nucleotides: 15. The CDR3 coding sequence is TGTGCCAGCGGCCTAAATATCGCGGGAGGGGGGTCCTACAATGAGCAGTTCTTC. It yields the protein CASGLNIAGGGSYNEQFF.